This is a list of T cell receptor beta chains from one sample in a study of T cell changes during pregnancy in multiple sclerosis. The data were produced by immunoSEQ multiplex PCR, yet TCRdb's version contains in-frame clones alone and is incomplete. This sample has roughly 60,000 clones, with 80% to 95% found just once. Sequenced material: peripheral blood, taken in the second trimester of pregnancy. All receptors come from a female donor in good health, enrolled as a control in a pregnancy study. The CDR3 runs from the conserved cysteine through the conserved F or W. D genes are given only for firm matches. Size values are once, few and many counts, or a class for expanded clones, and some rows have none.

D: .
V: TRBV6-4
size: .
length: 16
J: TRBJ1-6
DNA: TGTGCCAGCAGTGACACTGGAGGGGGGGATAATTCACCCCTCCACTTT
CDR3: CASSDTGGGDNSPLHF

D: TRBD1
V: TRBV18
size: .
length: 14
J: TRBJ2-3
DNA: TGTGCCAGCTCATCGACAGGGGTCACAGATACGCAGTATTTT
CDR3: CASSSTGVTDTQYF

D: TRBD2
V: TRBV27
size: .
length: 14
J: TRBJ2-3
DNA: TGTGCCAGCAGTTTAGCGGGAGGGTTAGATACGCAGTATTTT
CDR3: CASSLAGGLDTQYF

D: .
V: TRBV10-3
size: few
length: 14
J: TRBJ1-1
DNA: TGTGCCATCAGTCGGACTGATGATGACACTGAAGCTTTCTTT
CDR3: CAISRTDDDTEAFF

D: .
V: TRBV27
size: .
length: 14
J: TRBJ2-3
DNA: TGTGCCAGCAGGCTAGCCATTGTGTCAGATACGCAGTATTTT
CDR3: CASRLAIVSDTQYF

D: .
V: TRBV9
size: few
length: 19
J: TRBJ2-2
DNA: TGTGCCAGCAGCCGAGATCAAATTACTACAGGGTTGAACACCGGGGAGCTGTTTTTT
CDR3: CASSRDQITTGLNTGELFF

D: .
V: TRBV10-3
size: .
length: 12
J: TRBJ1-1
DNA: TGTGCCATCAGTGGGAGCAGCACTGAAGCTTTCTTT
CDR3: CAISGSSTEAFF

D: TRBD2
V: TRBV5-1
size: .
length: 15
J: TRBJ2-1
DNA: TGCGCCAGCAGCATTGGACTAGGTCTGGAGAATGAGCAGTTCTTC
CDR3: CASSIGLGLENEQFF

D: TRBD1
V: TRBV2
size: .
length: 13
J: TRBJ1-1
DNA: TGTGCCAGCAGGGGACAGATGAACACTGAAGCTTTCTTT
CDR3: CASRGQMNTEAFF

D: TRBD1
V: TRBV5-1
size: .
length: 15
J: TRBJ2-7
DNA: TGCGCCAGCGGAAGAACAGGGGGCGCCCACTACGAGCAGTACTTC
CDR3: CASGRTGGAHYEQYF

D: TRBD1
V: TRBV10-1
size: .
length: 14
J: TRBJ2-4
DNA: TGCGCCAGCCGACAGGGTGGTGCCAAAAACATTCAGTACTTC
CDR3: CASRQGGAKNIQYF

D: TRBD1
V: TRBV9
size: .
length: 13
J: TRBJ1-1
DNA: TGTGCCAGCAGCGTAGGGGACAGGGCTGAAGCTTTCTTT
CDR3: CASSVGDRAEAFF

D: .
V: TRBV18
size: .
length: 14
J: TRBJ1-2
DNA: TGTGCCAGCTCACCACCGAGCGGGTCGGGTGGCTACACCTTC
CDR3: CASSPPSGSGGYTF

D: .
V: TRBV2
size: .
length: 13
J: TRBJ1-5
DNA: TGTGCCAGCGCGGACAACTACAATCAGCCCCAGCATTTT
CDR3: CASADNYNQPQHF

D: .
V: TRBV10-2
size: .
length: 14
J: TRBJ2-7
DNA: TGCGCCAGCAGTGTCGGAGGGACTTCCTACGAGCAGTACTTC
CDR3: CASSVGGTSYEQYF

D: TRBD2
V: TRBV15
size: .
length: 16
J: TRBJ2-1
DNA: TGTGCCACCAGCAGAGACCAGCGGGAGCCCTACAATGAGCAGTTCTTC
CDR3: CATSRDQREPYNEQFF

D: .
V: TRBV5-1
size: .
length: 18
J: TRBJ1-4
DNA: TGCGCCAGCAGCTTTTTGGGAATCGAATTAAGGAGGGATGAAAAACTGTTTTTT
CDR3: CASSFLGIELRRDEKLFF